The clone carrying this TCR beta chain showed up just a few times. Its cognate antigen is unknown. Isolated RNA was reverse transcribed into cDNA used as the sequencing template. Measured with immunoSEQ multiplex PCR; TCRdb has only the in-frame clones, and not every one. The table includes about 180,000 clones, roughly 50% detected once. This record belongs to a study of CD8+ T cells in alopecia areata. Study context: Severity was scored as percentage of affected scalp area in treated patients.

The treatment here: oral pan-JAK inhibitor, 5-10 mg twice daily. It was from PBMCs that CD4+ and CD8+ T cells were sorted. Findings of the study overall: Tofacitinib significantly brought down scalp clonality and expanded CD8+ clones among top 100.

The germline CDR1 and CDR2 sequences are LGHNA and YSLEER. V lost 0 bases and J 4 bases, leaving 10 bases between the germline ends. The CDR3 runs 15 residues. The source of this sequence is a human donor with alopecia areata. The sample here was CD8+ T cells sorted from blood, taken at week 24, from a patient treated with tofacitinib. The rearrangement uses TRBV4-3 and TRBJ1-5; D remains ambiguous. The CDR3 here is CASSQDRITNQPQHF. DNA for the CDR3: TGCGCCAGCAGCCAAGATCGGATCACGAATCAGCCCCAGCATTTT.